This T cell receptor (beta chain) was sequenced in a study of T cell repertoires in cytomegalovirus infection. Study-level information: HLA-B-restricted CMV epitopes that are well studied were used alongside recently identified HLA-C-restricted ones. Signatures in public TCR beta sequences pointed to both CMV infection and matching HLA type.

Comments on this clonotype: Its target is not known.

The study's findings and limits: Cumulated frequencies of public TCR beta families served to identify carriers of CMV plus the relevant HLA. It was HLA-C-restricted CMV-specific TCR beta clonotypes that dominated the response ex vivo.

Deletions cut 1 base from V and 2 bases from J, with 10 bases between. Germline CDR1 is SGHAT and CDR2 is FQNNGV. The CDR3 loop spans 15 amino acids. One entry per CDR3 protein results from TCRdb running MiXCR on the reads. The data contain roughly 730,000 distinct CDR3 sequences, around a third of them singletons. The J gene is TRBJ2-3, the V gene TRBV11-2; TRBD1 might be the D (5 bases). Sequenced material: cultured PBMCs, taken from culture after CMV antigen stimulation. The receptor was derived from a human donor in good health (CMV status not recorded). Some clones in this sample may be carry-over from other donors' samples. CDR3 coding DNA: TGTGCCAGCAGCTTAGGGGGCTGGAACACAGATACGCAGTATTTT. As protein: CASSLGGWNTDTQYF.